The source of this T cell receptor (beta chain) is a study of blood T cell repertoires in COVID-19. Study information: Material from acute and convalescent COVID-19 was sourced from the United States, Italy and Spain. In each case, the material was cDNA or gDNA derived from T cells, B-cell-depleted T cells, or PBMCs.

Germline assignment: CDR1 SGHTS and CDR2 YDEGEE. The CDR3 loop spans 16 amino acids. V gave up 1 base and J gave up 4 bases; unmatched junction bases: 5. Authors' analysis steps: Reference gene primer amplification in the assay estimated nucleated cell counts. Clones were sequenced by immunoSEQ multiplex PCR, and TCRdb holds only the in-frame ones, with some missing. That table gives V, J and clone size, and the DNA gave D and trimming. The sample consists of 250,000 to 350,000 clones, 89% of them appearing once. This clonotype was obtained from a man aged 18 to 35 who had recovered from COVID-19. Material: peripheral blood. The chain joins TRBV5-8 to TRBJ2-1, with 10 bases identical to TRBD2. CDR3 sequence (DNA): TGTGCCAGCAGCTTGCCGGGACTAGCGCTGTACAATGAGCAGTTCTTC. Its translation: CASSLPGLALYNEQFF.